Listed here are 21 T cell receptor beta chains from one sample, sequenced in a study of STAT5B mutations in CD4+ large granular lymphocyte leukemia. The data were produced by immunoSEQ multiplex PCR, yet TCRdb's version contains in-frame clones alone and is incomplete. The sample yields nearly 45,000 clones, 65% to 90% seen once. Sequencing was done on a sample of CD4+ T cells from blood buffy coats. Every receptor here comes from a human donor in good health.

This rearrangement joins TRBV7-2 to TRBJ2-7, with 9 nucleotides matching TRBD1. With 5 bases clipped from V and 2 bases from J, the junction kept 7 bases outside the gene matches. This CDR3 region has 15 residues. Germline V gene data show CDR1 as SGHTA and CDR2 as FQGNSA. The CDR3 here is CASSLGTGSPYEQYF. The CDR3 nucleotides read TGTGCCAGCAGCCTAGGGACAGGGTCCCCCTACGAGCAGTACTTC.

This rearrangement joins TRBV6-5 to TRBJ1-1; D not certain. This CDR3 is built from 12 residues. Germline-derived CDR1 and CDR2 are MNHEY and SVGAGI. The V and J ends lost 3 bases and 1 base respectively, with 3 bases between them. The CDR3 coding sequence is TGTGCCAGCAGTTATAGGAACACTGAAGCTTTCTTT. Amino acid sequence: CASSYRNTEAFF.

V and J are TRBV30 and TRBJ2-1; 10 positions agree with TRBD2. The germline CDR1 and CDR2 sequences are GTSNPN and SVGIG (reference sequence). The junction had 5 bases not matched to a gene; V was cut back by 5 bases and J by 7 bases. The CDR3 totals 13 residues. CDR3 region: CAWEREGKNEQFF. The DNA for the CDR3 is TGTGCCTGGGAGCGGGAGGGAAAGAATGAGCAGTTCTTC.

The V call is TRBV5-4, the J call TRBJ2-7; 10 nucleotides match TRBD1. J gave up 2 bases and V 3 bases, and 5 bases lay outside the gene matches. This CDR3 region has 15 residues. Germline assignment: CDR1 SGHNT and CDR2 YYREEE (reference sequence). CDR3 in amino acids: CASSSQTGGTYEQYF. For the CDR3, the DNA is TGTGCCAGCAGCTCTCAGACAGGGGGCACCTACGAGCAGTACTTC.

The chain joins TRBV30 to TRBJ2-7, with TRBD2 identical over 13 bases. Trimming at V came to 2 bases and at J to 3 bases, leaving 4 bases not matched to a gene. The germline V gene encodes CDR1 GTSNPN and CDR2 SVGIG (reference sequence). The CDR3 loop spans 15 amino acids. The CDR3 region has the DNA TGTGCCTGGAGTCCACGGACTAGCGGGAGCTACGAGCAGTACTTC. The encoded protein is CAWSPRTSGSYEQYF.

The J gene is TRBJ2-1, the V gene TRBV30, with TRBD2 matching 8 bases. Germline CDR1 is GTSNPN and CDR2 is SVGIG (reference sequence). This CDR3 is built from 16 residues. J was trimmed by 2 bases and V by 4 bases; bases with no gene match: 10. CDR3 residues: CAWTPPSGRPYNEQFF. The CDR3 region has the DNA TGTGCCTGGACTCCCCCTAGCGGGCGACCCTACAATGAGCAGTTCTTC. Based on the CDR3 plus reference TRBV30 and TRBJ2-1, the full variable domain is SQTIHQWPATLVQPVGSPLSLECTVEGTSNPNLYWYRQAAGRGLQLLFYSVGIGQISSEVPQNLSASRPQDRQFILSSKKLLLSDSGFYLCAWTPPSGRPYNEQFFGPGTRLTVL.

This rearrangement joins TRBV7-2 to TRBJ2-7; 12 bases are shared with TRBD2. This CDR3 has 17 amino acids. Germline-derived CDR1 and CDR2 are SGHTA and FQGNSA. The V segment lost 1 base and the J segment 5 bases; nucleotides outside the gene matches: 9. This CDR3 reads CASSLVRTSGIRNEQYF. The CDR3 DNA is TGTGCCAGCAGCTTAGTGAGGACTAGCGGGATAAGGAACGAGCAGTACTTC.

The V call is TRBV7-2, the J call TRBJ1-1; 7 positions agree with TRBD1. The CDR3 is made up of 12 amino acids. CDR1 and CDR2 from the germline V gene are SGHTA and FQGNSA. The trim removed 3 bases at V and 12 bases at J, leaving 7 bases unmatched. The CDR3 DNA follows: TGTGCCAGCAGCTTCACCACAGGGGTAACTTTCTTT. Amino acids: CASSFTTGVTFF.

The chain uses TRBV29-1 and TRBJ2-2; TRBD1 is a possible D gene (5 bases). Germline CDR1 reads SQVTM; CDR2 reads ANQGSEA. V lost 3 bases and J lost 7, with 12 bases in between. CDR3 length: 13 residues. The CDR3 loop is CSVEAGLGGELFF. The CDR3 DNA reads TGCAGCGTTGAGGCAGGGTTGGGCGGGGAGCTGTTTTTT.

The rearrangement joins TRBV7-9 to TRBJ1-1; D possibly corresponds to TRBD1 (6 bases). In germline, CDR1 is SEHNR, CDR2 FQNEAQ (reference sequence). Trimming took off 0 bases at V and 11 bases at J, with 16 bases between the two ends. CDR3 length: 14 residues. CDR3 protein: CASSLAAGAPLAFF. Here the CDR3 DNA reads TGTGCCAGCAGCTTAGCGGCGGGGGCACCCCTCGCTTTCTTT.

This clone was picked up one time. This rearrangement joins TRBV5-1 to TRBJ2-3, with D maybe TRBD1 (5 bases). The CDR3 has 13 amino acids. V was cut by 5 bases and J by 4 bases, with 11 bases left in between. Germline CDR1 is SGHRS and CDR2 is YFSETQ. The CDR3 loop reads CASSSQGSDTQYF. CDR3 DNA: TGCGCCAGCAGTTCCCAGGGCTCAGATACGCAGTATTTT. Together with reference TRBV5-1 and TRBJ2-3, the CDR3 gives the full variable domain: KAGVTQTPRYLIKTRGQQVTLSCSPISGHRSVSWYQQTPGQGLQFLFEYFSETQRNKGNFPGRFSGRQFSNSRSEMNVSTLELGDSALYLCASSSQGSDTQYFGPGTRLTVL.

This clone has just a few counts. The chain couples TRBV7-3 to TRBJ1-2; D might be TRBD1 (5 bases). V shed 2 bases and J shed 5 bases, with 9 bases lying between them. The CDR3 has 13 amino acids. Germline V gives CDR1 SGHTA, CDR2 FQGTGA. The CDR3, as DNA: TGTGCCAGCAGCTTACAGGGACGGTATGGCTACACCTTC. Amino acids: CASSLQGRYGYTF. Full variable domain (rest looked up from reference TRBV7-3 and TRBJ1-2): GAGVSQTPSNKVTEKGKYVELRCDPISGHTALYWYRQSLGQGPEFLIYFQGTGAADDSGLPNDRFFAVRPEGSVSTLKIQRTERGDSAVYLCASSLQGRYGYTFGSGTRLTVV.

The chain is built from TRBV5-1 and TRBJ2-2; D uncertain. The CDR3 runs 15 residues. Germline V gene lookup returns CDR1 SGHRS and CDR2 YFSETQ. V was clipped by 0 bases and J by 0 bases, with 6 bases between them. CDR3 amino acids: CASSLGRTNTGELFF. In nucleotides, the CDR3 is TGCGCCAGCAGCTTGGGCAGAACGAACACCGGGGAGCTGTTTTTT.

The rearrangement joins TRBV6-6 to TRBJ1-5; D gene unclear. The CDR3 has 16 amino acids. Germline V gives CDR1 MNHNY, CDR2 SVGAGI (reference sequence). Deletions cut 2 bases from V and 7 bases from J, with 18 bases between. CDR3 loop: CASSYTWSSGEQPQHF. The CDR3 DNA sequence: TGTGCCAGCAGTTACACTTGGAGTTCCGGGGAGCAGCCCCAGCATTTT.

The DNA of the CDR3 is TGCGCCAGCAGCCAAGATGGCAACAGGGGTCAGTTCGGTACAGATACGCAGTATTTT. Translated: CASSQDGNRGQFGTDTQYF. This chain connects TRBV4-1 to TRBJ2-3; 7 nucleotides match TRBD1. CDR1 and CDR2 (germline): MGHRA, YSYEKL. This CDR3 has 19 residues. Trimming removed 0 bases from V and 3 bases from J; junction bases left unmatched: 15.

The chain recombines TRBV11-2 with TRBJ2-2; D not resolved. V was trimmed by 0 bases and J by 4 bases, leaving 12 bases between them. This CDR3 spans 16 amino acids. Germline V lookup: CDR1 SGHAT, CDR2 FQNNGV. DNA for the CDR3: TGTGCCAGCAGCTTAGATGGGGTCGGTTTCACCGGGGAGCTGTTTTTT. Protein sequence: CASSLDGVGFTGELFF.

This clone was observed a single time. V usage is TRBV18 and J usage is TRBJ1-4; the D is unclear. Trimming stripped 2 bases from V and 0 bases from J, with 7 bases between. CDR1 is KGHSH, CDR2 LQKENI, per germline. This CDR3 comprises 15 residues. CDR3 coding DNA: TGTGCCAGCTCACCAACGGGAACAACTAATGAAAAACTGTTTTTT. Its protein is CASSPTGTTNEKLFF.

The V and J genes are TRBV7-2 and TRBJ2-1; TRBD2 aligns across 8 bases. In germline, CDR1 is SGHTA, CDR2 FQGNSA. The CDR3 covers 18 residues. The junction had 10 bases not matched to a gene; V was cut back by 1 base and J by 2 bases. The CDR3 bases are TGTGCCAGCAGCTTAGGGCAACCGGGACTAGGGACCTACAATGAGCAGTTCTTC. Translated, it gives CASSLGQPGLGTYNEQFF.

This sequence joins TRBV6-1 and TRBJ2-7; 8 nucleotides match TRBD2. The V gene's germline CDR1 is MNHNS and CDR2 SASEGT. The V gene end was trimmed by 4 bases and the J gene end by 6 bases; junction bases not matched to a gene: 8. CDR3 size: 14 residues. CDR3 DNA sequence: TGTGCCAGCAGTGGAATAGCGGGACGGGGCGAGCAGTACTTC. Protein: CASSGIAGRGEQYF.

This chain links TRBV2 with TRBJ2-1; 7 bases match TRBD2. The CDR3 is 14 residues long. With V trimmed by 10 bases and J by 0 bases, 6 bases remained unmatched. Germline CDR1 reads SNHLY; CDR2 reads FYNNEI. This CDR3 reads CANQREDSYNEQFF. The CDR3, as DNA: TGTGCCAACCAACGGGAGGACTCCTACAATGAGCAGTTCTTC. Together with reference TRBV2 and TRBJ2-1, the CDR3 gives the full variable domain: EPEVTQTPSHQVTQMGQEVILRCVPISNHLYFYWYRQILGQKVEFLVSFYNNEISEKSEIFDDQFSVERPDGSNFTLKIRSTKLEDSAMYFCANQREDSYNEQFFGPGTRLTVL.

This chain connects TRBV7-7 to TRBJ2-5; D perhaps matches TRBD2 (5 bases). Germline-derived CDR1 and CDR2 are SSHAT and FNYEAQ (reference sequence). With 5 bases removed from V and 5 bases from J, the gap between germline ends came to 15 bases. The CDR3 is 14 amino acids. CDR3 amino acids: CASSLSGGRETQYF. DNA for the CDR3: TGTGCCAGCAGCCTCAGCGGAGGTCGGGAGACCCAGTACTTC.